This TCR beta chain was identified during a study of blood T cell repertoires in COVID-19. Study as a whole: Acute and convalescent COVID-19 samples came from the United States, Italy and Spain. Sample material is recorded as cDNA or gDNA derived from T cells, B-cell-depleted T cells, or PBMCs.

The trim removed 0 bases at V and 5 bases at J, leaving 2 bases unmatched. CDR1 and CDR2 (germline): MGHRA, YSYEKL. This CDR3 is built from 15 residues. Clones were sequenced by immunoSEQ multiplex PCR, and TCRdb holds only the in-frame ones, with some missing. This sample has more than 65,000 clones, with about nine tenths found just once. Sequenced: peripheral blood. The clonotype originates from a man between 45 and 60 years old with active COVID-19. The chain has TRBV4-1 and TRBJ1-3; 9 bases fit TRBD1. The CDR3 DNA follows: TGCGCCAGCAGCCAAGAAACAGGGGGCCGAAACACCATATATTTT. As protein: CASSQETGGRNTIYF.